The present T cell receptor (beta chain) was sequenced within a study of blood T cell repertoires in COVID-19. Some clones are missing from TCRdb's copy, which holds only in-frame ones; the method was immunoSEQ multiplex PCR. Of about 190,000 clones listed, roughly nine tenths are singletons. The CDR3 loop spans 14 amino acids. With 3 bases removed from V and 2 bases from J, the gap between germline ends came to 11 bases. Germline values: CDR1 MNHEY, CDR2 SMNVEV (reference sequence). This TCR came from a woman aged 40 to 49 in a cohort exposed to, infected with or recovered from COVID-19 (not recorded which). Sample: PBMCs or T cells enriched from blood (not recorded which). The V call is TRBV27, the J call TRBJ2-7; no clear D gene. The CDR3 nucleotides read TGTGCCAGCAGTTTCAGTGAGGTGCCCTACGAGCAGTACTTC. Translated: CASSFSEVPYEQYF.